This T cell receptor (beta chain) originates from a study of T cell repertoires in cytomegalovirus infection. Germline V gene sequence: CDR1 SGHVS, CDR2 FNYEAQ. The CDR3 is 17 amino acids. V lost 4 bases and J lost 2; bases outside the gene matches: 5. This clonotype was seen a few times. Its antigen is not known. From the reads, TCRdb called clonotypes with MiXCR, one entry per CDR3 protein. The table includes tens of thousands of distinct CDR3 sequences, roughly 28% detected once. The TCR comes from a human donor in good health (CMV status not recorded). Some clones in this sample may be carry-over from other donors' samples. V gene TRBV7-6 combines with J gene TRBJ2-6; 10 nucleotides agree with TRBD1. Sequences were derived from CD8+ T cells from cultured PBMCs, sampled from culture after CMV antigen stimulation. The CDR3 loop reads CASSYRQGAAGANVLTF. The DNA of the CDR3 is TGTGCCAGCAGCTACAGACAGGGGGCGGCTGGGGCCAACGTCCTGACTTTC.